Included here is one TCR beta chain sequence, with context. The antigen it recognizes is unknown. There are no base qualities to consult, and no much larger clone falls within one base. Patients chosen for sequencing had shown expansion of CD8+CD57+ cells by flow cytometry. Every patient had a diagnosis of severe acquired aplastic anemia based on International Study of Aplastic Anemia and Agranulocytosis and Camitta criteria. No patient had received any therapy when blood was sampled. In this study, sorted CD4+ and CD8+ T cells from the blood of healthy subjects and of severe aplastic anemia patients had their TCR repertoires deep-sequenced. Patients were enrolled in the USA under clinicaltrials.gov protocols 00001620, 01623167, 00001397, 00071045, 00081523 and 00961064. Ficoll-Paque density gradient centrifugation was used to isolate peripheral blood mononuclear cells. Before DNA was extracted, CD4+ and CD8+ T cells were sorted using either FACS or magnetic beads.

This record belongs to a study of CD8+CD57+ T cells in acquired aplastic anemia (dated by TCRdb to the late 2010s). Describing the broader study: DNA extracted from sorted CD4+ and CD8+ cells had a mean of approximately 3.3 ug, with a range of roughly 0.17 to 27.4 ug. CD8+CD57+ expansion was defined as a frequency above the mean frequency observed in healthy subjects.

TCR beta VDJ combination and CDR3 sequence profiling used genomic DNA as the template. An Illumina HiSeq 2000 was used for TCR repertoire sequencing. As for the authors' bioinformatics: Repertoires were assessed using TRBV/TRBJ rearrangement plots, CDR3 size and DJ length profiles, and Simpson's diversity index. The most abundant DNA sequence in the deep sequencing data was taken as the immunodominant clone. CDR3 amino acid sequences were checked for sharing across subjects and were also compared against the VDJdb database and published repertoires. TCRdb's own reprocessing of the public reads used fastp at Q25 and MiXCR and kept productive beta chains. Rows are unified per CDR3 protein, each entry keeping the most common DNA and genes. The V and J calls come from TCRdb's annotation, not from the publication. The table for this sample lists over 150,000 distinct CDR3 sequences; over 55% of them were counted only once. The ten largest clonotypes hold 40% to 55% of the sample.

Study-level results and caveats: Around 30 CD8+ CDR3 sequences were found in both patients and controls but appeared to be highly expressed in patients and within the immunodominant clones of the patients. Between patients and healthy controls, no significant difference in CD8+ Simpson's diversity was found (P=0.060).

Sequenced input: sorted CD4+, CD8+, or CD8+CD57+ T cells (not recorded which) from PBMCs. The origin of this receptor is a human donor with aplastic anemia.

The CDR3 corresponds to CSATDRVRGNQPQHF. The DNA reads as follows: TGCAGTGCAACGGACAGGGTCAGAGGCAATCAGCCCCAGCATTTT. The rearranged segments are TRBV20-1 and TRBJ1-5, and 8 bases in between align with TRBD1. The germline V gene (reference sequence) supplies CDR1 DFQATT and CDR2 SNEGSKA. Including cysteine and phenylalanine, the CDR3 has 15 amino acids. This entry keeps only the CDR3 DNA: 45 bases, framed from base 1. After removal of 6 bases from V and 2 bases from J, the junction retains 9 bases not matched to a gene.